In this sample, the clone carrying this TCR beta chain turned up a few times. No antigen is known for it. The data were obtained in a study of identical twins. Findings and caveats of the study: Invariant MAIT and iNKT cells may have partly biased zero-insertion analyses.

The CDR3 is 15 residues long. The germline gives CDR1 SEHNR, CDR2 FQNEAQ (reference sequence). V was trimmed by 5 bases and J by 5 bases, leaving 16 bases between them. After template switching added a universal primer site, the resulting cDNA carried unique molecular identifiers. TCRdb reprocessed the 5' RACE reads via MiXCR and lists one record per CDR3 protein. The data show about 340,000 distinct CDR3 sequences, 9% to 15% seen once. The sample was also reused in another study, on yellow fever vaccine responses in identical twins.

The receptor was isolated from a young woman in good health. Sequencing input: CD8+ T cells sorted from blood. The V and J genes are TRBV7-9 and TRBJ2-1; D is possibly TRBD2 (6 bases). CDR3 loop: CASSTMAAGNNEQFF. The CDR3 coding sequence is TGTGCCAGCAGCACAATGGCGGCGGGGAACAATGAGCAGTTCTTC.